The 6 T cell receptor beta chains below all came from one sample that was sequenced in a study of identical twins. TCRdb processed the 5' RACE reads anew with MiXCR; each CDR3 protein has one entry. The profile shows under 350,000 distinct CDR3 sequences, roughly 9.8% of them singletons. The sample also formed part of further work on yellow fever vaccine responses in identical twins.

Material for sequencing was CD8+ T cells sorted from blood. The source of these receptors is a woman aged 18-35 years in good health.

This clonotype was seen only a few times. The rearrangement uses TRBV12-3 or TRBV12-4 and TRBJ2-2, with a tentative D call TRBD2 (5 bases). Trimming shortened V by 3 bases and J by 1 base, and 12 bases separated the two germline ends. The CDR3 has 16 amino acids. The CDR3: CASSLAPGGNTGELFF. In DNA, the CDR3 is TGTGCCAGCAGTTTGGCCCCCGGAGGGAACACCGGGGAGCTGTTTTTT.

The chain employs TRBV11-2 and TRBJ2-5; D assignment may be TRBD1 or TRBD2 (5 bases each). Germline V gene data show CDR1 as SGHAT and CDR2 as FQNNGV. V lost 0 bases and J lost 2, with 25 bases in between. CDR3 length: 20 amino acids. The CDR3: CASSLEYWVRRGTVQETQYF. The CDR3, as DNA: TGTGCCAGCAGCTTAGAATATTGGGTCCGTCGGGGCACGGTGCAAGAGACCCAGTACTTC.

This clonotype was found a few times. The J gene is TRBJ2-1, the V gene TRBV6-4; 15 positions match TRBD2. The junction had 15 bases not matched to a gene; V was cut back by 8 bases and J by 1 base. Germline values: CDR1 MRHNA, CDR2 SNTAGT. CDR3 size: 20 residues. CDR3 coding DNA: TGTGCCAGCTACAAACTTATCGGGACTAGCGGGGGGCCATCCTACAATGAGCAGTTCTTC. It encodes CASYKLIGTSGGPSYNEQFF.

This clonotype occurred a few times. This chain uses TRBV4-3 with TRBJ2-2; 8 bases are a match to TRBD1. This CDR3 has 19 amino acids. In germline, CDR1 is LGHNA, CDR2 YSLEER. After removal of 3 bases from V and 4 bases from J, the junction contained 16 bases not matched to a gene. CDR3 in DNA: TGCGCCAGCAGCCATAACATCCCCATCCGGGACAGGCGCACCGGGGAGCTGTTTTTT. Amino acids: CASSHNIPIRDRRTGELFF.

This clonotype was seen at least ten times. This chain's CDR3 is CASSRPGQGIIKHSYNEQFF. The CDR3 DNA reads TGTGCCAGCAGTCGGCCAGGACAGGGAATCATTAAGCACTCCTACAATGAGCAGTTCTTC. The chain links TRBV6-2 or TRBV6-3 to TRBJ2-1, with 8 bases matching TRBD1. After removal of 5 bases from V and 0 bases from J, the junction contained 18 bases not matched to a gene. CDR3 length equals 20 residues. Looked up from germline, CDR1 is MNHEY and CDR2 is SVGEGT.

The CDR3 protein is CASSPYPGANVLTF. CDR3 DNA: TGTGCCAGCAGCCCCTATCCTGGGGCCAACGTCCTGACTTTC. The gene calls are TRBV7-3 and TRBJ2-6; no firm D call. The CDR3 loop spans 14 amino acids. Trimming removed 5 bases at V and 2 bases at J, with 7 bases between. Germline V CDR1 and CDR2: SGHTA, FQGTGA.